The clone carrying this TCR beta chain occurred once. Antigen: not known. This specimen comes from a study of T cells in tuberculosis. Time point specified: new active TB diagnosis, blood taken before or within 7 days of starting treatment. General study points: GMM-specific TCRs were nearer to active tuberculosis alpha repertoires, suggesting expansion.

The CDR3 consists of 16 residues. Germline lookup yields CDR1 SEHNR and CDR2 FQNEAQ (reference sequence). V was clipped by 3 bases and J by 5 bases; unmatched bases: 10. Measured with immunoSEQ multiplex PCR; TCRdb has only the in-frame clones, and not every one. The sample records some 49,000 clones, 90% to 95% being singletons. The chain employs TRBV7-9 and TRBJ2-5; 9 bases agree with TRBD2. Sequenced material: PBMCs, taken at tuberculosis diagnosis. The receptor was derived from an adult with tuberculosis. The DNA for the CDR3 is TGTGCCAGCAGCTTCCTGTTAGCGGGAGTTCGCGAGACCCAGTACTTC. Translation: CASSFLLAGVRETQYF.